These 19 T cell receptor beta chains were all obtained from the same sample, sequenced in a study of tumor-infiltrating lymphocytes in oesophageal squamous cell carcinoma. TCRdb re-called the PCR reads through MiXCR, storing one row per CDR3 protein. The profile covers about 15,000 distinct CDR3 sequences, with around 46% appearing a single time and around 17% taken by the ten largest. What was sequenced was esophageal tumor tissue. All receptors come from a male donor with esophageal squamous cell carcinoma.

This rearrangement joins TRBV15 to TRBJ2-4, with 8 bases matching TRBD1. The CDR3 loop spans 17 amino acids. Trimming at V came to 1 base and at J to 8 bases, leaving 13 bases not matched to a gene. Germline values: CDR1 LNHNV, CDR2 YYDKDF (reference sequence). CDR3 coding DNA: TGTGCCACCAGCAGAGGCCTCCGGGACAGGAGAGAGGACATTCAGTACTTC. It specifies CATSRGLRDRREDIQYF.

The CDR3 sequence: CASTRTGDSPLHF. For the CDR3, the DNA is TGTGCCAGCACTAGGACAGGTGATTCACCCCTCCACTTT. The rearrangement links TRBV6-1 to TRBJ1-6, with 7 bases matching TRBD1. This CDR3 has 13 residues. Germline lookup yields CDR1 MNHNS and CDR2 SASEGT. J gave up 8 bases and V 7 bases, and 5 bases lay outside the gene matches.

This clonotype was observed a few times. CDR3 protein: CASSLAFSQETQYF. The CDR3 DNA reads TGTGCCAGCAGCTTAGCTTTCAGCCAAGAGACCCAGTACTTC. The gene calls are TRBV7-8 and TRBJ2-7; D is ambiguous. The J call is doubtful: the DNA matches TRBJ2-5 better. The germline V gene encodes CDR1 SGHVS and CDR2 FQNEAQ. The CDR3 length is 14 residues.

The CDR3, as DNA: TGTGCCAGCAGCTCCCTCCGGGACTACGAGCAGTACTTC. This translates into CASSSLRDYEQYF. The gene calls are TRBV11-1 and TRBJ1-2; tentatively, D is TRBD2 (5 bases). TRBJ2-7 matches the DNA end more closely, so the J call is doubtful. This CDR3 comprises 13 residues. In germline, CDR1 is SGHAT, CDR2 FQDESV (reference sequence).

In its sample, this clonotype is medium-sized. The rearrangement uses TRBV7-8 and TRBJ2-1, with 7 bases that match TRBD2. J was trimmed by 3 bases and V by 5 bases; bases with no gene match: 7. Germline V gene lookup returns CDR1 SGHVS and CDR2 FQNEAQ. CDR3 length equals 15 residues. The CDR3 DNA reads as TGTGCCAGCAGCCCTGGGGCGGGAGACTACAATGAGCAGTTCTTC. It is translated as CASSPGAGDYNEQFF.

Ten or more counts support this clonotype. This chain links TRBV27 with TRBJ2-4, with D hard to call. This CDR3 has 13 amino acids. Germline V gene sequence: CDR1 MNHEY, CDR2 SMNVEV (reference sequence). V lost 3 bases and J 13 bases, leaving 16 bases between the germline ends. The CDR3 protein is CASSFSWVSEQYF. The DNA of the CDR3 is TGTGCCAGCAGTTTTTCTTGGGTGTCGGAGCAGTACTTC.

For this clonotype: This likely comes from a read error, as the CDR3 has no conserved phenylalanine or tryptophan at its end. The DNA is omitted, as the CDR3 cannot be located on it reliably, and the CDR3 follows TCRdb's listing. The chain's CDR3 is CASSTPPEAKSPQETQYL. The chain couples TRBV7-2 to TRBJ1-6. The CDR3 extends over 18 residues, inclusive of both ends. CDR1 SGHTA and CDR2 FQGNSA come from the germline V gene.

On this clonotype itself: A much larger clone lies a single base off, so this may be a read error. The chain joins TRBV6-2 or TRBV6-3 to TRBJ2-5, with D perhaps matching TRBD1 or TRBD2 (5 bases each). The germline CDR1 and CDR2 sequences are MNHEY and SVGEGT. The CDR3 is 14 residues long. The V end lost 5 bases, the J end lost 10 bases, and 20 bases lay between the germline ends. The CDR3 coding sequence is TGTGCCAGCAGTACCGGGGCGTCTATCAATGACCAGTACTTC. Translated: CASSTGASINDQYF.

About this clonotype: Sequence at one end of the junction differs from germline and may be a read error. The chain has TRBV7-6 and TRBJ2-3; 7 bases are a match to TRBD2. The DNA matches TRBJ2-5 better at its end, which makes the J call doubtful. CDR3 length: 16 amino acids. Per germline, CDR1 SGHVS and CDR2 FNYEAQ. The CDR3 loop is CASSLGSGLLLETQYF. CDR3 bases: TGTGCTAGCAGCTTAGGATCGGGACTACTTTTGGAGACCCAGTACTTC.

The CDR3 region is CASSLGAQGSGANVLTF. CDR3 bases: TGTGCCAGCAGCTTAGGGGCTCAAGGCTCTGGGGCCAACGTCCTGACTTTC. The rearrangement links TRBV7-2 to TRBJ2-6; D is undetermined. Germline CDR1 and CDR2: SGHTA and FQGNSA. This CDR3 comprises 17 residues. Trimming cost V 1 base and J 0 bases, with 10 bases left between them.

The J gene is TRBJ2-3, the V gene TRBV10-2; TRBD2 matches at 8 bases. This CDR3 spans 15 amino acids. The V gene end was trimmed by 4 bases and the J gene end by 0 bases; junction bases not matched to a gene: 3. Germline CDR1 is WSHSY and CDR2 is SAAADI. The CDR3 reads CASSARGGSTDTQYF. CDR3 bases: TGCGCCAGCAGTGCACGCGGGGGGAGCACAGATACGCAGTATTTT.

The chain combines TRBV7-8 with TRBJ1-5; D unresolved. The CDR3 runs to 16 residues. In germline, CDR1 is SGHVS, CDR2 FQNEAQ. Trimming took off 4 bases at V and 3 bases at J, with 16 bases between the two ends. CDR3 nucleotides: TGTGCCAGCAGCTCACGCCCGAGATCCCCCAATCAGCCCCAGCATTTT. This encodes CASSSRPRSPNQPQHF.

This clonotype showed up just once. This chain links TRBV6-1 with TRBJ1-4, with D unresolved. Germline assignment: CDR1 MNHNS and CDR2 SASEGT. Trimming took off 4 bases at V and 0 bases at J, with 6 bases between the two ends. The CDR3 runs 14 residues. CDR3 region: CASSATATNEKLFF. The CDR3 coding sequence is TGTGCCAGCAGTGCGACGGCAACTAATGAAAAACTGTTTTTT.

The chain combines TRBV12-3 or TRBV12-4 with TRBJ2-1; no firm D call. This CDR3 comprises 13 residues. With 3 bases removed from V and 1 base from J, the gap between germline ends came to 4 bases. CDR3 amino acids: CASSLGSYNEQFF. The CDR3 coding sequence is TGTGCCAGCAGTTTGGGTTCCTACAATGAGCAGTTCTTC.

The V gene is TRBV24-1, the J gene TRBJ2-4; perhaps D is TRBD1 or TRBD2 (6 bases each). V was clipped by 3 bases and J by 3 bases, with 11 bases between them. The CDR3 is 15 residues long. Germline V gene lookup returns CDR1 KGHDR and CDR2 SFDVKD. The CDR3 sequence: CATSDGGLGKNIQYF. The CDR3 coding sequence is TGTGCCACCAGTGATGGGGGGCTAGGCAAAAACATTCAGTACTTC.

Relative to its sample, this clonotype is medium-sized. The chain's CDR3 is CASSQGSGSTDTQYF. CDR3 bases: TGTGCCAGCAGCCAAGGCAGCGGTAGCACAGATACGCAGTATTTT. The chain recombines TRBV4-2 with TRBJ2-3; possibly TRBD2 for D (5 bases). V dropped 1 base and J dropped 0 bases, with 8 bases sitting between them. Germline V CDR1 and CDR2: LGHNA, YNFKEQ. The CDR3 has 15 amino acids.

The rearrangement links TRBV7-9 to TRBJ2-7; 11 nucleotides line up with TRBD2. V trimming: 6 bases; J trimming: 6 bases; junction bases outside the gene matches: 7. This CDR3 spans 14 amino acids. The germline V gene has CDR1 SEHNR and CDR2 FQNEAQ (reference sequence). DNA for the CDR3: TGTGCCAGCAGTACCGGGACTAGCGGAGTCGAGCAGTACTTC. The encoded protein is CASSTGTSGVEQYF. The whole variable domain, remainder taken from reference TRBV7-9 and TRBJ2-7, is DTGVSQNPRHKITKRGQNVTFRCDPISEHNRLYWYRQTLGQGPEFLTYFQNEAQLEKSRLLSDRFSAERPKGSFSTLEIQRTEQGDSAMYLCASSTGTSGVEQYFGPGTRLTVT.

The sample holds a few counts of this clonotype. This chain connects TRBV10-1 to TRBJ2-1; 11 bases fit TRBD1. The better agreement between TRBJ2-7 and the DNA end casts doubt on the J call. The CDR3 totals 15 residues. CDR1 is WNHNN, CDR2 SYGVQD, per germline (reference sequence). The CDR3 DNA reads TGCGCCAGCAGTGAGTCAGGGACAGGGGGATTCGAGCAGTACTTC. Translation gives CASSESGTGGFEQYF.

This clonotype was found once. The chain is built from TRBV7-8 and TRBJ1-3; no firm D call. Trimming shortened V by 1 base and J by 3 bases, and 4 bases separated the two germline ends. The CDR3 consists of 13 residues. In germline, CDR1 is SGHVS, CDR2 FQNEAQ. The CDR3 is CASSLVHGNTIYF. As DNA, the CDR3 is TGTGCCAGCAGCTTAGTCCATGGAAACACCATATATTTT.